Listed below are T cell receptor beta chains from one sample, sequenced in a study of blood T cell repertoires in COVID-19. The repertoire was sequenced with immunoSEQ multiplex PCR; TCRdb's copy has only in-frame clones and lacks some. The sample yields about 270,000 clones, 85% to 90% seen once. Sequencing input: PBMCs or T cells enriched from blood (not recorded which). These receptors were obtained from a woman in her twenties or thirties with acute COVID-19. Each CDR3 is given with its conserved first and last residue. A D gene is named only where the DNA matches it firmly. Part of the rows lack a size; the others show once, few, many or a class for expanded clones.

d_gene | j_gene | abundance | v_gene | CDR3aa | CDR3nt
- | TRBJ2-2 | - | TRBV11-2 | CASSLGQWGQGNTGELFF | TGTGCCAGCAGCTTAGGGCAGTGGGGGCAGGGGAACACCGGGGAGCTGTTTTTT
- | TRBJ2-1 | - | TRBV7-9 | CASSLALIWDFEQFF | TGTGCCAGCAGCTTAGCGCTGATTTGGGACTTTGAGCAGTTCTTC
TRBD1 | TRBJ1-5 | few | TRBV27 | CASSSFRTGGNQPQHF | TGTGCCAGCAGTTCCTTCAGGACAGGGGGAAATCAGCCCCAGCATTTT
TRBD2 | TRBJ2-1 | - | TRBV18 | CASSPRGLAAEQFF | TGTGCCAGCTCACCACGCGGACTAGCGGCTGAGCAGTTCTTC
TRBD2 | TRBJ2-1 | - | TRBV29-1 | CSVVAGTSGSSEQFF | TGCAGCGTTGTAGCCGGGACTAGCGGGAGCAGTGAGCAGTTCTTC
- | TRBJ2-3 | - | TRBV5-4 | CASSWTPRADTQYF | TGTGCCAGCAGCTGGACCCCCAGGGCAGATACGCAGTATTTT
- | TRBJ2-3 | - | TRBV11-3 | CASSLDLGEDTQYF | TGTGCCAGCAGCTTAGATCTCGGGGAAGATACGCAGTATTTT
- | TRBJ1-2 | - | TRBV7-2 | CASSRSGVANYGYTF | TGTGCCAGCAGCAGGTCGGGGGTAGCTAACTATGGCTACACCTTC
TRBD1 | TRBJ1-4 | - | TRBV28 | CASSIYRGTNEKLFF | TGTGCCAGCAGCATTTACAGGGGTACTAATGAAAAACTGTTTTTT
- | TRBJ1-4 | - | TRBV9 | CASSRGATTNEKLFF | TGTGCCAGCAGCAGGGGCGCGACAACTAATGAAAAACTGTTTTTT
- | TRBJ2-1 | - | TRBV5-4 | CASSLRGYNEQFF | TGTGCCAGCAGCTTAAGAGGGTACAATGAGCAGTTCTTC
TRBD2 | TRBJ2-1 | - | TRBV11-2 | CASLGLAGRREQFF | TGTGCCAGCCTGGGACTAGCGGGACGGCGTGAGCAGTTCTTC
- | TRBJ2-7 | - | TRBV28 | CASSSPWTLWSYEQYF | TGTGCCAGCAGTTCCCCCTGGACACTTTGGTCCTACGAGCAGTACTTC
TRBD1 | TRBJ2-7 | once | TRBV10-1 | CASSGGQGGSYEQYF | TGCGCCAGCAGTGGAGGACAGGGTGGGTCCTACGAGCAGTACTTC
TRBD2 | TRBJ2-1 | - | TRBV11-2 | CASSLRLAGGPSNEQFF | TGTGCCAGCAGCTTAAGACTGGCGGGAGGGCCGAGCAATGAGCAGTTCTTC
TRBD2 | TRBJ2-5 | - | TRBV15 | CATSRGLAGGGETQYF | TGTGCCACCAGCCGAGGGCTAGCGGGTGGGGGAGAGACCCAGTACTTC
TRBD2 | TRBJ2-7 | - | TRBV7-2 | CASRGGIYEQYF | TGTGCCAGCAGGGGAGGGATCTACGAGCAGTACTTC
TRBD2 | TRBJ2-7 | few | TRBV4-1 | CASSQVGAGGTEQYF | TGCGCCAGCAGCCAAGTTGGAGCGGGAGGCACCGAGCAGTACTTC
TRBD2 | TRBJ2-1 | - | TRBV19 | CASSPTSGRALDEQFF | TGTGCCAGTAGTCCGACTAGCGGGAGGGCCTTGGATGAGCAGTTCTTC
- | TRBJ1-5 | once | TRBV11-2 | CASSLVLIVFNQPQHF | TGTGCCAGCAGCTTAGTTTTGATAGTCTTCAATCAGCCCCAGCATTTT
- | TRBJ2-3 | few | TRBV10-3 | CAISLGGSTDTQYF | TGTGCCATCAGTCTAGGGGGATCCACAGATACGCAGTATTTT
- | TRBJ2-2 | - | TRBV11-2 | CASSLQGGPNTGELFF | TGTGCCAGCAGCTTACAGGGAGGCCCGAACACCGGGGAGCTGTTTTTT
- | TRBJ1-3 | - | TRBV5-5 | CASSLGQPVSGNTIYF | TGTGCCAGCAGCTTGGGACAGCCCGTCTCTGGAAACACCATATATTTT
- | TRBJ1-1 | - | TRBV6-5 | CASSSMGAGGTEAFF | TGTGCCAGCAGCTCCATGGGGGCTGGGGGCACTGAAGCTTTCTTT
TRBD2 | TRBJ2-1 | - | TRBV27 | CASSLAGGGNNEQFF | TGTGCCAGCAGTTTAGCGGGAGGGGGGAACAATGAGCAGTTCTTC
- | TRBJ1-4 | - | TRBV29-1 | CSGRDYANEKLFF | TGCAGCGGGCGGGACTACGCTAATGAAAAACTGTTTTTT
- | TRBJ2-7 | - | TRBV27 | CASSLSVGSYEQYF | TGTGCCAGCAGTTTATCGGTCGGGTCCTACGAGCAGTACTTC
- | TRBJ1-1 | - | TRBV3-1/TRBV3-2 | CASSLPGQNTEAFF | TGTGCCAGCAGCCTTCCGGGACAGAACACTGAAGCTTTCTTT
TRBD2 | TRBJ2-7 | - | TRBV9 | CASSVATSGVYEQYF | TGTGCCAGCAGCGTTGCAACTAGCGGAGTTTACGAGCAGTACTTC
TRBD1 | TRBJ1-5 | - | TRBV27 | CASSTGARNQPQHF | TGTGCCAGCAGTACAGGGGCGCGCAATCAGCCCCAGCATTTT
- | TRBJ2-4 | - | TRBV5-4 | CATRQQREDIQYF | TGTGCCACCCGCCAGCAGAGGGAAGACATTCAGTACTTC
- | TRBJ1-5 | - | TRBV6-5 | CASSYSSRSNQPQHF | TGTGCCAGCAGTTACTCGTCACGGAGCAATCAGCCCCAGCATTTT
TRBD1 | TRBJ1-2 | once | TRBV28 | CASSTGQGGFGGYTF | TGTGCCAGCAGTACGGGACAGGGCGGATTTGGAGGCTACACCTTC
- | TRBJ2-2 | - | TRBV4-1 | CASSQEGDTGELFF | TGCGCCAGCAGCCAAGAAGGGGATACCGGGGAGCTGTTTTTT
TRBD2 | TRBJ2-1 | - | TRBV7-9 | CASSSPWRTSGPGYNEQFF | TGTGCCAGCAGCTCCCCCTGGAGGACTAGCGGCCCTGGGTACAATGAGCAGTTCTTC
- | TRBJ1-2 | - | TRBV3-1/TRBV3-2 | CASSREGANYGYTF | TGTGCCAGCAGCAGAGAGGGAGCTAACTATGGCTACACCTTC
TRBD2 | TRBJ2-1 | - | TRBV9 | CASSVGLAGGPYNEQFF | TGTGCCAGCAGCGTAGGACTAGCGGGAGGTCCTTACAATGAGCAGTTCTTC
- | TRBJ1-2 | - | TRBV29-1 | CSVGEGGMAGYTF | TGCAGCGTTGGCGAGGGAGGTATGGCTGGCTACACCTTC
- | TRBJ2-5 | - | TRBV3-1/TRBV3-2 | CASSHLETQYF | TGTGCCAGCAGCCATCTAGAGACCCAGTACTTC
TRBD2 | TRBJ2-1 | - | TRBV10-3 | CAIALAGGNNEQFF | TGTGCCATCGCATTAGCGGGAGGTAACAATGAGCAGTTCTTC
TRBD2 | TRBJ2-1 | - | TRBV3-1/TRBV3-2 | CASSRLAGFNEQFF | TGTGCCAGCAGCCGGCTAGCGGGATTCAATGAGCAGTTCTTC
- | TRBJ1-5 | - | TRBV19 | CASSTGFTGSGQPQHF | TGTGCCAGTAGTACGGGATTTACAGGGTCGGGGCAGCCCCAGCATTTT
- | TRBJ2-7 | - | TRBV7-3 | CASSLDNPYEQYF | TGTGCCAGCAGCCTGGACAACCCCTACGAGCAGTACTTC
TRBD2 | TRBJ2-1 | - | TRBV10-3 | CAITAGVSIDEQFF | TGTGCCATCACAGCGGGAGTAAGTATCGATGAGCAGTTCTTC
- | TRBJ1-5 | - | TRBV2 | CASSVRQINQPQHF | TGTGCCAGCAGTGTTCGACAGATAAATCAGCCCCAGCATTTT
- | TRBJ2-7 | - | TRBV6-5 | CASSPSQGTTYEQYF | TGTGCCAGCAGCCCCTCCCAGGGTACGACCTACGAGCAGTACTTC
- | TRBJ1-3 | - | TRBV29-1 | CSVGGGSTGNTIYF | TGCAGCGTTGGTGGAGGGTCCACTGGAAACACCATATATTTT
TRBD1 | TRBJ1-2 | - | TRBV3-1/TRBV3-2 | CASSIDRVYGYTF | TGTGCCAGCAGCATTGACAGGGTTTATGGCTACACCTTC
TRBD1 | TRBJ2-7 | - | TRBV5-6 | CASSARDRVGEQYF | TGTGCCAGCAGCGCCCGGGACAGGGTGGGCGAGCAGTACTTC
- | TRBJ1-2 | - | TRBV11-2 | CASSLEQHQPLYGYTF | TGTGCCAGCAGCTTAGAACAGCACCAACCTCTCTATGGCTACACCTTC
TRBD1 | TRBJ1-5 | - | TRBV4-1 | CASSRIITGVESNQPQHF | TGCGCCAGCAGCCGAATCATTACAGGGGTTGAAAGCAATCAGCCCCAGCATTTT
- | TRBJ2-7 | - | TRBV19 | CASIGAVGEQYF | TGTGCCAGTATAGGAGCCGTTGGGGAGCAGTACTTC
- | TRBJ1-4 | - | TRBV28 | CASSSIGTTEKLFF | TGTGCCAGCAGTTCTATCGGGACAACTGAAAAACTGTTTTTT
TRBD2 | TRBJ2-5 | - | TRBV6-5 | CASSKSGTHPETQYF | TGTGCCAGCAGTAAAAGCGGGACCCATCCGGAGACCCAGTACTTC
- | TRBJ1-5 | few | TRBV15 | CATRATFGTNQPQHF | TGTGCCACCAGAGCGACATTCGGGACAAATCAGCCCCAGCATTTT
TRBD1 | TRBJ2-1 | - | TRBV4-1 | CASSQVGTGAFEQFF | TGCGCCAGCAGCCAAGTGGGGACAGGGGCTTTTGAGCAGTTCTTC
TRBD1 | TRBJ2-3 | - | TRBV6-5 | CASSLGQGTDTQYF | TGTGCCAGCAGTTTAGGACAGGGCACAGATACGCAGTATTTT
TRBD2 | TRBJ2-3 | few | TRBV13 | CASSLYTSGTDTQYF | TGTGCCAGCAGCTTATATACTAGCGGCACAGATACGCAGTATTTT
TRBD2 | TRBJ2-7 | - | TRBV30 | CAWRAGDYSYEQYF | TGTGCCTGGAGGGCGGGAGACTACTCCTACGAGCAGTACTTC